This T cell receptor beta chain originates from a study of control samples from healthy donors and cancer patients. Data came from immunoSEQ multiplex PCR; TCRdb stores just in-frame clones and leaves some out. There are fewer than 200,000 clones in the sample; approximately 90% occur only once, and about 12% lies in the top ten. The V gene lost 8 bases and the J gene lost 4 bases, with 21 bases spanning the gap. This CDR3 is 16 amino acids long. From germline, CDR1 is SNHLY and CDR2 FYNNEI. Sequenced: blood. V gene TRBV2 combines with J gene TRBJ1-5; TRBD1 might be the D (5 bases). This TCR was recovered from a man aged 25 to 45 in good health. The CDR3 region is CASRLGAGQGNQPQHF. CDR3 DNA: TGTGCCAGCCGCCTAGGGGCAGGGCAAGGGAATCAGCCCCAGCATTTT.